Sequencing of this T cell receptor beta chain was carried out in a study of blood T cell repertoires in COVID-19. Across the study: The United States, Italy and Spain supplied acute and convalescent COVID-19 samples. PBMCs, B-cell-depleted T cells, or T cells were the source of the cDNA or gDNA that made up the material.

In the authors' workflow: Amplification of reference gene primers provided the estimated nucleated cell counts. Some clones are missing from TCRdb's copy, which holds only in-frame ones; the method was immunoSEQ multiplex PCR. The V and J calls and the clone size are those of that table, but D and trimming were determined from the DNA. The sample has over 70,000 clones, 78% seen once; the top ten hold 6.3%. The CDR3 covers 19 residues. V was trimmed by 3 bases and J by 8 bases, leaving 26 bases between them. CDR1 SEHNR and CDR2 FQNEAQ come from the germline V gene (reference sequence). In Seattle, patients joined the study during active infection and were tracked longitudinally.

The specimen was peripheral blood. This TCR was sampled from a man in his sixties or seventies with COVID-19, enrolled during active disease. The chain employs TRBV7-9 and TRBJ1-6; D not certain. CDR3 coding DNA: TGTGCCAGCAGCTTGTCGCACGAGGAGACCGCGACTTTCGATTCACCCCTCCACTTT. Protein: CASSLSHEETATFDSPLHF.